The rows below give T cell receptor beta chains drawn from one sample of a study of blood T cells in healthy people across ages. TCRdb used MiXCR to reprocess the 5' RACE reads, holding one entry per CDR3 protein. The data contain 950,000 to 1,200,000 distinct CDR3 sequences, around two fifths of them singletons. The source material was blood. These receptor sequences come from a young man in good health. The CDR3 runs from the conserved cysteine through the conserved F or W. The order of the fields is V gene, D gene, J gene, clone size, CDR3 protein, CDR3 DNA. A D gene is named only where the DNA matches it firmly. The size entry is marked missing in some rows and otherwise reads once, few, many or a size class.

V: TRBV7-8; D: TRBD2; J: TRBJ2-1; size: few; CDR3: CASSFQKRGSSYNEQFF; DNA: TGTGCCAGCAGCTTTCAGAAGCGGGGAAGCTCCTACAATGAGCAGTTCTTC
V: TRBV20-1; D: TRBD1; J: TRBJ2-7; size: few; CDR3: CSVPGQNSYEQYF; DNA: TGCAGTGTCCCGGGACAGAATTCCTACGAGCAGTACTTC
V: TRBV3-1; D: TRBD1; J: TRBJ1-5; size: few; CDR3: CASSQGTGYQPQHF; DNA: TGTGCCAGCAGCCAAGGGACAGGGTATCAGCCCCAGCATTTT
V: TRBV12-3/TRBV12-4; D: TRBD1; J: TRBJ1-1; size: few; CDR3: CANSSSGTGGTEAFF; DNA: TGTGCCAACAGTTCTTCCGGGACAGGGGGCACTGAAGCTTTCTTT
V: TRBV7-8; D: NA; J: TRBJ2-1; size: many; CDR3: CASSSAPNEQFF; DNA: TGTGCCAGCAGCTCAGCACCCAATGAGCAGTTCTTC
V: TRBV25-1; D: NA; J: TRBJ1-1; size: NA; CDR3: CASSESQGNAEAFF; DNA: TGTGCCAGCAGTGAATCACAGGGTAACGCTGAAGCTTTCTTT
V: TRBV6-6; D: NA; J: TRBJ1-1; size: NA; CDR3: CASSYSNGGEAFF; DNA: TGTGCCAGCAGTTACTCGAACGGCGGTGAAGCTTTCTTT
V: TRBV5-6; D: NA; J: TRBJ1-4; size: NA; CDR3: CASSPEGSSGKLFF; DNA: TGTGCCAGCAGCCCGGAGGGATCGAGTGGAAAACTGTTTTTT
V: TRBV20-1; D: TRBD2; J: TRBJ2-1; size: NA; CDR3: CSARDFRAGVSYNEQFF; DNA: TGCAGTGCTAGAGATTTTCGAGCGGGGGTCTCCTACAATGAGCAGTTCTTC
V: TRBV12-3/TRBV12-4; D: NA; J: TRBJ1-4; size: NA; CDR3: CASSFTGPATNEKLFF; DNA: TGTGCCAGCAGTTTTACAGGCCCGGCAACTAATGAAAAACTGTTTTTT
V: TRBV12-3/TRBV12-4; D: NA; J: TRBJ1-1; size: NA; CDR3: CASSFQDGDTEAFF; DNA: TGTGCCAGCAGTTTTCAGGACGGCGACACTGAAGCTTTCTTT
V: TRBV3-1; D: NA; J: TRBJ2-3; size: NA; CDR3: CASSQFSSTDTQYF; DNA: TGTGCCAGCAGCCAATTTAGTAGCACAGATACGCAGTATTTT
V: TRBV5-1; D: TRBD1; J: TRBJ2-1; size: once; CDR3: CASSWRTGNNEQFF; DNA: TGCGCCAGCAGCTGGAGGACAGGGAACAATGAGCAGTTCTTC
V: TRBV5-5; D: TRBD1; J: TRBJ1-2; size: NA; CDR3: CASSLGLGQGSSGGYTF; DNA: TGTGCCAGCAGCTTGGGTTTGGGACAGGGATCCTCTGGTGGCTACACCTTC
V: TRBV11-2; D: TRBD1; J: TRBJ2-3; size: NA; CDR3: CAIPRDSFPDTQYF; DNA: TGTGCCATCCCCAGGGACAGTTTCCCAGATACGCAGTATTTT
V: TRBV6-2/TRBV6-3; D: NA; J: TRBJ1-1; size: NA; CDR3: CASTPGRTTEAFF; DNA: TGTGCCAGCACCCCGGGACGGACAACTGAAGCTTTCTTT